Presented here are 9 T cell receptor beta chains from one specimen sequenced in a study of T-cell memory formation after mild COVID-19. TCRdb re-derived calls from the 5' RACE reads in MiXCR, one entry per CDR3 protein. The sample records about 160,000 distinct CDR3 sequences, 31% being singletons. Sequencing input: PBMCs or a T cell subset sorted from them (not recorded which). Receptors originate from an adult woman who had mild COVID-19 (a few samples of this study predate the infection). Cell type and time point are not known.

The chain employs TRBV25-1 and TRBJ2-6, with 8 bases aligning to TRBD1. CDR3 size: 16 residues. The trim removed 2 bases at V and 1 base at J, leaving 1 base unmatched. Germline loops: CDR1 MGHDK, CDR2 SYGVNS. The CDR3 is CASSEQGASGANVLTF. The CDR3 DNA follows: TGTGCCAGCAGTGAACAGGGGGCGTCTGGGGCCAACGTCCTGACTTTC.

This sequence joins TRBV18 and TRBJ1-1; D is undetermined. The germline V and J ends were trimmed by 1 base and 3 bases, with 9 bases remaining between them. This CDR3 spans 14 amino acids. CDR1 is KGHSH, CDR2 LQKENI, per germline. The chain's CDR3 is CASSPLRTDTEAFF. The CDR3 DNA follows: TGTGCCAGCTCACCACTTCGCACAGACACTGAAGCTTTCTTT.

There are a few counts of this clonotype. This chain uses TRBV6-2 or TRBV6-3 with TRBJ1-1; 8 bases map to TRBD1. V shed 1 base and J 7 bases; nucleotides not matched to a gene: 8. The CDR3 runs 15 residues. The germline CDR1 and CDR2 sequences are MNHEY and SVGEGT. The CDR3 protein is CASSYFGTGSVEAFF. The CDR3 DNA reads TGTGCCAGCAGTTACTTCGGGACAGGTAGCGTTGAAGCTTTCTTT.

The V call is TRBV27, the J call TRBJ2-7; maybe TRBD1 (6 bases). This CDR3 has 19 residues. V lost 5 bases to trimming and J lost 0 bases, with 26 bases between them. Germline V CDR1 and CDR2: MNHEY, SMNVEV (reference sequence). CDR3 DNA: TGTGCCAGCAGTCGTAAAGGACCCGGGACATCTTTGAGCTCCTACGAGCAGTACTTC. This translates into CASSRKGPGTSLSSYEQYF.

This clonotype occurred a few times. This chain links TRBV7-3 with TRBJ2-3, with D possibly being TRBD2 (7 bases). The CDR3 is made up of 14 amino acids. In germline, CDR1 is SGHTA, CDR2 FQGTGA. V lost 5 bases, J lost 2 bases, and 11 bases lay in between. The CDR3 protein is CASSGGGHTDTQYF. The CDR3 DNA reads as TGTGCCAGCAGCGGCGGGGGCCACACAGATACGCAGTATTTT.

The sample holds a few counts of this clonotype. The chain is built from TRBV12-3 or TRBV12-4 and TRBJ2-3, with a tentative D call TRBD1 (6 bases). The V end was cut by 1 base, the J end by 0 bases, with 11 bases between. CDR3 size: 16 residues. This CDR3 is CASSLVGTRSTDTQYF. DNA for the CDR3: TGTGCCAGCAGTTTAGTCGGGACACGAAGCACAGATACGCAGTATTTT.

This clonotype appeared a few times. V is TRBV3-1 and J is TRBJ1-3, with D unclear. Per the germline V gene, CDR1 is LGHDT and CDR2 is YNNKEL (reference sequence). With 2 bases removed from V and 0 bases from J, the gap between germline ends came to 5 bases. This CDR3 comprises 14 residues. CDR3 coding DNA: TGTGCCAGCAGCCAAACGGTCTCTGGAAACACCATATATTTT. It is translated as CASSQTVSGNTIYF.

This chain joins TRBV6-2 or TRBV6-3 and TRBJ2-3; 8 bases are shared with TRBD1. From germline, CDR1 is MNHEY and CDR2 SVGEGT. After removal of 8 bases from V and 4 bases from J, the junction contained 5 bases not matched to a gene. The CDR3 length is 13 residues. The CDR3: CASSQGDADTQYF. The CDR3, as DNA: TGTGCCAGCTCACAGGGGGACGCAGATACGCAGTATTTT.

This clonotype was counted only a few times. This chain connects TRBV6-1 to TRBJ1-6; 9 bases are shared with TRBD1. This CDR3 is 16 amino acids long. CDR1 MNHNS and CDR2 SASEGT come from the germline V gene. J gave up 8 bases and V 1 base, and 6 bases lay outside the gene matches. The DNA of the CDR3 is TGTGCCAGCAGTGAAGTCCTGGGACAGGGTGATTCACCCCTCCACTTT. This codes for CASSEVLGQGDSPLHF.